These 26 T cell receptor beta chains were all obtained from the same sample, sequenced in a study of T cells expressing NK-cell markers. TCRdb re-called the 5' RACE reads and shows each CDR3 protein once, DNA omitted. The sample table includes about 150,000 distinct CDR3 sequences. Sequences were obtained from blood T cells: a sorted CD56 or NKG2C T cell subset, CD4+ or CD8+ T cells, or bulk PBMC T cells (not recorded which). Receptors originate from a woman between 50 and 59 years old in good health.

The rearrangement links TRBV12-1 to TRBJ1-1; TCRdb lists TRBD1, though no DNA is available to test this call. TRBV12-1 is designated a pseudogene. The CDR3 extends over 17 amino acids. The CDR3 here is CASSETGENREPFEAFF.

The rearrangement links TRBV12-3 or TRBV12-4 to TRBJ1-2. The CDR3 covers 11 residues. The CDR3 sequence is CASTNRASYTF.

The V call is TRBV5-4, the J call TRBJ1-2; the TCRdb call, TRBD1, lacks DNA for checking. The CDR3 is 15 amino acids. Germline V gene lookup returns CDR1 SGHNT and CDR2 YYREEE (reference sequence). The CDR3 protein is CASTFAGQGLYGYTF.

J is TRBJ2-3 and V is TRBV7-6. Germline V CDR1 and CDR2: SGHVS, FNYEAQ. The CDR3 runs 14 residues. The CDR3 here is CASSLASVHHTQYF.

This chain connects TRBV12-3 or TRBV12-4 to TRBJ2-7. The CDR3 spans 14 residues. Here the CDR3 reads CASSLGVGGYEQYF.

The CDR3 is CASSQTNYNEQFF. The genes are TRBV13 and TRBJ2-1. The CDR3 is made up of 13 amino acids. CDR1 is PRHDT, CDR2 FYEKMQ, per germline (reference sequence).

The V gene is TRBV20-1, the J gene TRBJ2-1; the D call of TRBD2 rests on TCRdb alone, since no DNA is present to check it. This CDR3 is built from 15 residues. The germline V gene has CDR1 DFQATT and CDR2 SNEGSKA (reference sequence). The CDR3 loop is CSASDLADTYNEQFF.

The chain couples TRBV12-3 or TRBV12-4 to TRBJ1-1. The CDR3 runs 16 residues. CDR3 protein: CASSSRKTPVNTEAFF.

The chain carries TRBV7-6 and TRBJ2-7; TCRdb lists TRBD1, though no DNA is available to test this call. The CDR3 contains 15 residues. The germline V gene encodes CDR1 SGHVS and CDR2 FNYEAQ. CDR3 amino acids: CASSSWDSPSHEQYF.

The chain links TRBV6-5 to TRBJ2-5; as DNA is missing, the TRBD1 call by TCRdb cannot be tested. Per germline, CDR1 MNHEY and CDR2 SVGAGI. The CDR3 sequence is 14 residues long. Here the CDR3 reads CASSIRTGGETQYF.

The V call is TRBV12-3 or TRBV12-4, the J call TRBJ2-7; there is no DNA to check the TCRdb D call of TRBD2. The CDR3 sequence is 15 residues long. This chain's CDR3 is CASSLRLAQYYEQYF.

This CDR3 reads CASSPEGRSSIYEQYF. The chain carries TRBV18 and TRBJ2-7. CDR3 length: 16 residues. CDR1 and CDR2 (germline): KGHSH, LQKENI.

The chain carries TRBV5-6 and TRBJ2-1; absent DNA, TCRdb's TRBD1 call cannot be checked. There are 13 residues in the CDR3. CDR1 SGHDT and CDR2 YYEEEE come from the germline V gene. CDR3 sequence: CASSLSGGDEQFF.

The rearrangement links TRBV9 to TRBJ1-1; no DNA is available, so the TRBD1 call from TCRdb remains unchecked. The V gene's germline CDR1 is SGDLS and CDR2 YYNGEE. This CDR3 is 17 amino acids long. CDR3 amino acids: CASSTSRGTGTNTEAFF.

This chain connects TRBV24-1 to TRBJ2-5. The CDR3 is 13 residues long. Germline V lookup: CDR1 KGHDR, CDR2 SFDVKD. CDR3 amino acids: CATSAALQETQYF.

CDR3 sequence: CASSLTEEQFF. V usage is TRBV3-1 and J usage is TRBJ2-1. Looked up from germline, CDR1 is LGHDT and CDR2 is YNNKEL (reference sequence). CDR3 size: 11 residues.

The chain links TRBV7-8 to TRBJ2-4; TCRdb indicates TRBD1, and absent DNA this call remains unverified. Germline V gene data show CDR1 as SGHVS and CDR2 as FQNEAQ. CDR3 length equals 16 residues. CDR3 amino acids: CASSPGPGLAKNIQYF.

This sequence joins TRBV12-3 or TRBV12-4 and TRBJ1-1. This CDR3 has 13 amino acids. CDR3 in amino acids: CASSLGLNTEAFF.

The chain carries TRBV25-1 and TRBJ2-1; TCRdb reports TRBD2, a call that lacks DNA to check it against. Looked up from germline, CDR1 is MGHDK and CDR2 is SYGVNS. The CDR3 is made up of 15 amino acids. This CDR3 is CASSEYIRGGGREFF.

The chain combines TRBV27 with TRBJ2-3; lacking DNA, the TRBD2 call made by TCRdb goes unchecked. The CDR3 covers 16 residues. The germline V gene has CDR1 MNHEY and CDR2 SMNVEV (reference sequence). The CDR3 loop reads CASSFLAAYSTDTQYF.

The chain employs TRBV30 and TRBJ2-3. This CDR3 has 11 amino acids. Germline V gene data show CDR1 as GTSNPN and CDR2 as SVGIG (reference sequence). CDR3 protein: CAWSGADTQYF.

The rearrangement links TRBV20-1 to TRBJ2-7; without DNA, the TCRdb call of TRBD1 cannot be checked. CDR3 length: 15 residues. CDR1 DFQATT and CDR2 SNEGSKA come from the germline V gene (reference sequence). The CDR3 protein is CSAPDVRGPMFEQYF.

The genes are TRBV6-1 and TRBJ2-2; without DNA, the TCRdb call of TRBD2 cannot be checked. This CDR3 is built from 13 residues. The germline CDR1 and CDR2 sequences are MNHNS and SASEGT. Here the CDR3 reads CASISEGTGELFF.

The gene calls are TRBV20-1 and TRBJ2-1. This CDR3 comprises 15 residues. Germline values: CDR1 DFQATT, CDR2 SNEGSKA (reference sequence). CDR3 sequence reads: CSARGRDSSYNEQFF.

The chain joins TRBV20-1 to TRBJ2-3; TCRdb designates TRBD1, a call that cannot be tested without DNA. The CDR3 is made up of 16 amino acids. Germline CDR1 DFQATT, CDR2 SNEGSKA (reference sequence). This chain's CDR3 is CSARDGGRGNTDTQYF.

CDR3 protein: CAISESVSYEQYF. The chain couples TRBV10-3 to TRBJ2-7. CDR1 is ENHRY and CDR2 is SYGVKD in the germline V gene. This CDR3 has 13 residues.